This T cell receptor (beta chain) appears in the sequencing data of a study of monozygotic twins with cystic fibrosis. Sequencing was performed with immunoSEQ multiplex PCR; in TCRdb, only in-frame clones are kept and a portion is missing. The sample carries around 36,000 clones, more than 60% recorded once. General study results and limits: Low clonality (median roughly 0.0095) suggested a mostly naive repertoire. Monozygotic CF twin pairs shared significantly more nucleotide-identical clonotypes than unrelated CF individuals did.

With regard to this clone: The antigen is undetermined.

CDR1 is SGDLS and CDR2 is YYNGEE in the germline V gene. V lost 0 bases and J lost 5; bases outside the gene matches: 8. The CDR3 consists of 16 residues. The chain employs TRBV9 and TRBJ2-5; 9 nucleotides match TRBD2. Material: blood. The receptor was isolated from a girl aged 10 to 17 with cystic fibrosis. For the CDR3, the DNA is TGTGCCAGCAGCGTAGCGGGCGGGAGGGCCGGGGAGACCCAGTACTTC. Its protein is CASSVAGGRAGETQYF.